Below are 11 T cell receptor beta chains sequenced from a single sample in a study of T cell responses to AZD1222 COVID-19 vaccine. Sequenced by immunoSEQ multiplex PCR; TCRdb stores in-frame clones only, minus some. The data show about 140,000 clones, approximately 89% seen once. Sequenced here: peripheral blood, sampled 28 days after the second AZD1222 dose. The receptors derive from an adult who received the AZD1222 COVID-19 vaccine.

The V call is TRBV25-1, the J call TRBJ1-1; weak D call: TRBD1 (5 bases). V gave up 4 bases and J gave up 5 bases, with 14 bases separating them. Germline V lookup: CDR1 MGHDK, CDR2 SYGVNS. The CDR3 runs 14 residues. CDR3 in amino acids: CASSVGTFRTEAFF. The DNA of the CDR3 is TGTGCCAGCAGTGTCGGGACTTTCAGGACTGAAGCTTTCTTT.

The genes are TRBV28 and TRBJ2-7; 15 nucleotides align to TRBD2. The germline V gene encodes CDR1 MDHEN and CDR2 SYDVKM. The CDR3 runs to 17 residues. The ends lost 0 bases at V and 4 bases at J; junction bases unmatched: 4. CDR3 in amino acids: CASSLWWTSGREYEQYF. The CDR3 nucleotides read TGTGCCAGCAGTTTATGGTGGACTAGCGGGAGGGAGTACGAGCAGTACTTC.

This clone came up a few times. The CDR3, as DNA: TGTGCCAGCAGCTCAAGCGGGGGAGAGACCCAGTACTTC. Translated: CASSSSGGETQYF. The V call is TRBV7-9, the J call TRBJ2-5, with 8 bases aligning to TRBD2. J gave up 4 bases and V 4 bases, and 2 bases lay outside the gene matches. The CDR3 sequence is 13 residues long. Germline CDR1 is SEHNR and CDR2 is FQNEAQ (reference sequence).

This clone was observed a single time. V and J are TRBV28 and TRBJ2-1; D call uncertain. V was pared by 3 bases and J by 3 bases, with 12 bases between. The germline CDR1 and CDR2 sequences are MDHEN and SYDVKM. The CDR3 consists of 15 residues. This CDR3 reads CASSFPDAGYNEQFF. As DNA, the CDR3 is TGTGCCAGCAGTTTCCCGGACGCTGGCTACAATGAGCAGTTCTTC.

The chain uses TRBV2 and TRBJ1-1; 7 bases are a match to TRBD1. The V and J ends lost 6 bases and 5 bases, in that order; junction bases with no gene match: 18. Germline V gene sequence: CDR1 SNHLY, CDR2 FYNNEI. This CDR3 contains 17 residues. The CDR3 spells CASSLGSILQGRTEAFF. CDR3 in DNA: TGTGCCAGCAGCCTGGGATCTATCCTACAGGGGCGAACTGAAGCTTTCTTT.

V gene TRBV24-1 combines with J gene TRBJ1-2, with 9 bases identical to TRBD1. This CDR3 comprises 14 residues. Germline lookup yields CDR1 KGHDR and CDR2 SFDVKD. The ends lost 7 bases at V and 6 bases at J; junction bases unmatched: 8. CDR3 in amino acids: CATRGTGGLDGYTF. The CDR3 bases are TGTGCCACCAGGGGAACAGGGGGCCTCGATGGCTACACCTTC.

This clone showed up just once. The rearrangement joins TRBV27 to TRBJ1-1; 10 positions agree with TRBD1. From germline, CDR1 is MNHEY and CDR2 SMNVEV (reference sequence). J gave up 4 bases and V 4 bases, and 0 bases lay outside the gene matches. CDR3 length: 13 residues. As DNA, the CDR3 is TGTGCCAGCAGTTGGACAGGGGGCACTGAAGCTTTCTTT. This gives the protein CASSWTGGTEAFF.

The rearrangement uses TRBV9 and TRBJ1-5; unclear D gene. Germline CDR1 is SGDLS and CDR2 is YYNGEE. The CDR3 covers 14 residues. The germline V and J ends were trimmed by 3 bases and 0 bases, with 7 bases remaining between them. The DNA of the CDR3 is TGTGCCAGCAGCGGAGGCGCTAGCAATCAGCCCCAGCATTTT. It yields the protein CASSGGASNQPQHF.

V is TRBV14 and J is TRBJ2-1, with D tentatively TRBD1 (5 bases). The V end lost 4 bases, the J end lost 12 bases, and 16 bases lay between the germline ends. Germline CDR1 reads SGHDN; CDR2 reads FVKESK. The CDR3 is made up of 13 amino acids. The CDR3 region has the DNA TGTGCCAGCAGCCTGGGGCAAGGGCTGATGCAGTTCTTC. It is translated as CASSLGQGLMQFF.

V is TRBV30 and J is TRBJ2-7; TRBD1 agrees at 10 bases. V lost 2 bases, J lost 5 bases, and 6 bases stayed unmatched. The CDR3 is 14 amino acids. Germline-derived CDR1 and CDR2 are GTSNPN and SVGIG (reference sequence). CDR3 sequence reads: CAWSSGQGRHEQYF. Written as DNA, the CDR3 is TGTGCCTGGAGTTCGGGACAGGGGAGGCACGAGCAGTACTTC. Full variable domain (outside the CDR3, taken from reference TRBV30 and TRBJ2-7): SQTIHQWPATLVQPVGSPLSLECTVEGTSNPNLYWYRQAAGRGLQLLFYSVGIGQISSEVPQNLSASRPQDRQFILSSKKLLLSDSGFYLCAWSSGQGRHEQYFGPGTRLTVT.

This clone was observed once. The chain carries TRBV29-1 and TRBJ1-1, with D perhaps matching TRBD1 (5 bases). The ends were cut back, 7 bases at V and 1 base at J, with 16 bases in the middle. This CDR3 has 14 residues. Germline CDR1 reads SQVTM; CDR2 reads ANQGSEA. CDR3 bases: TGCAGCGCGAGGACCGGGACTCCGAACACTGAAGCTTTCTTT. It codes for CSARTGTPNTEAFF.